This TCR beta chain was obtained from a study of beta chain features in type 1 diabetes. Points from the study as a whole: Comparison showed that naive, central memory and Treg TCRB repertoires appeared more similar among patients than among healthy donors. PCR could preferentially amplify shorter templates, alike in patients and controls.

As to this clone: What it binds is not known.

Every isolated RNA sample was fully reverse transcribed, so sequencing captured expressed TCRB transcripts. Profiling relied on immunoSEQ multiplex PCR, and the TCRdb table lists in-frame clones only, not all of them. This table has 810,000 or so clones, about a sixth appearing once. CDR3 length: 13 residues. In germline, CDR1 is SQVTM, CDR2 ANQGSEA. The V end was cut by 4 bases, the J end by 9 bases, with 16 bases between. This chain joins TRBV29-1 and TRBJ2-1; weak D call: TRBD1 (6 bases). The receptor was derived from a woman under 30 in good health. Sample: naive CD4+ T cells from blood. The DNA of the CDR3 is TGCAGCGTTGCTGGACAGTACTTTCCTGAGCAGTTCTTC. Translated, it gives CSVAGQYFPEQFF.